These 18 T cell receptor beta chains came from one sample sequenced in a study of cytomegalovirus exposure and HLA in healthy donors. PCR was performed using 60 Vbeta and 13 Jbeta primers. Only in-frame clones appear in the TCRdb table, and some are missing; sequencing was by immunoSEQ multiplex PCR. The sample shows approximately 60,000 clones, roughly 80% of them seen only once. Specimen: PBMCs. The receptors derive from a man aged 25 to 40 in good health and CMV-seronegative.

The chain combines TRBV29-1 with TRBJ2-2, with D possibly TRBD2 on 6 matching bases. The CDR3 is 14 residues long. Trimming cost V 6 bases and J 1 base, with 12 bases left between them. Germline loops: CDR1 SQVTM, CDR2 ANQGSEA. The CDR3 sequence is CSVGRQENTGELFF. CDR3 DNA: TGCAGCGTGGGGAGGCAGGAGAACACCGGGGAGCTGTTTTTT.

V gene TRBV15 combines with J gene TRBJ2-1; 7 positions agree with TRBD2. The V segment lost 3 bases and the J segment 12 bases; nucleotides outside the gene matches: 5. The CDR3 is 12 amino acids. CDR1 and CDR2 from the germline V gene are LNHNV and YYDKDF (reference sequence). The CDR3 loop reads CATSSAGEAQFF. Here the CDR3 DNA reads TGTGCCACCAGCAGCGCGGGAGAGGCGCAGTTCTTC.

CDR3 loop: CASSLGGGTGEHEQYF. DNA for the CDR3: TGTGCCAGCAGCTTAGGAGGCGGGACAGGGGAGCACGAGCAGTACTTC. The gene calls are TRBV7-9 and TRBJ2-7; 10 bases fit TRBD1. The CDR3 length is 16 residues. J was trimmed by 5 bases and V by 1 base; bases with no gene match: 8. Germline CDR1 reads SEHNR; CDR2 reads FQNEAQ (reference sequence).

The chain has TRBV30 and TRBJ2-1; 12 positions agree with TRBD1. This CDR3 is built from 14 residues. Germline CDR1 reads GTSNPN; CDR2 reads SVGIG (reference sequence). J gave up 9 bases and V 4 bases, and 7 bases lay outside the gene matches. This chain's CDR3 is CAWTGGQGASEQFF. CDR3 nucleotides: TGTGCCTGGACTGGGGGACAGGGGGCTAGTGAGCAGTTCTTC.

The gene calls are TRBV2 and TRBJ1-5, with a tentative D call TRBD1 (6 bases). CDR1 and CDR2 from the germline V gene are SNHLY and FYNNEI. V dropped 8 bases and J dropped 4 bases, with 15 bases sitting between them. The CDR3 contains 14 residues. CDR3 protein: CASANNRANQPQHF. The CDR3 region has the DNA TGTGCCAGCGCCAATAACAGGGCAAATCAGCCCCAGCATTTT.

This clone was found once. The chain combines TRBV18 with TRBJ2-7; 9 positions agree with TRBD1. V lost 2 bases, J lost 9 bases, and 11 bases stayed unmatched. Per the germline V gene, CDR1 is KGHSH and CDR2 is LQKENI. This CDR3 has 15 amino acids. CDR3 in amino acids: CASSPSSGQGIGQYF. CDR3 in DNA: TGTGCCAGCTCACCAAGTTCGGGACAGGGCATAGGGCAGTACTTC.

The CDR3 coding sequence is TGTGCCAGCAGCTTAGATCACAACTCTGGAAACACCATATATTTT. It yields the protein CASSLDHNSGNTIYF. The rearrangement joins TRBV11-3 to TRBJ1-3; D ambiguous. Trimming stripped 0 bases from V and 0 bases from J, with 6 bases between. Germline values: CDR1 SGHNT, CDR2 YENEEA. There are 15 residues in the CDR3.

This rearrangement joins TRBV6-1 to TRBJ1-1; 8 bases line up with TRBD1. The germline CDR1 and CDR2 sequences are MNHNS and SASEGT. J lost 7 bases, V lost 7 bases, and 5 bases had no gene match. CDR3 length: 12 amino acids. CDR3 sequence reads: CASNFGQGEAFF. CDR3 nucleotide sequence: TGTGCCAGCAACTTCGGACAGGGTGAAGCTTTCTTT.

The chain couples TRBV19 to TRBJ1-5, with 9 bases that match TRBD1. J gave up 1 base and V 4 bases, and 2 bases lay outside the gene matches. The CDR3 runs to 15 residues. Per the germline V gene, CDR1 is LNHDA and CDR2 is SQIVND (reference sequence). CDR3 in amino acids: CASSRTGESNQPQHF. CDR3 coding DNA: TGTGCCAGTAGTAGGACAGGGGAAAGCAATCAGCCCCAGCATTTT.

The gene calls are TRBV7-8 and TRBJ1-4; tentatively, D is TRBD1 (6 bases). The CDR3 loop spans 14 amino acids. Trimming cost V 5 bases and J 10 bases, with 17 bases left between them. Germline V lookup: CDR1 SGHVS, CDR2 FQNEAQ. The CDR3 coding sequence is TGTGCCAGCAGCCCCCGTCAGCTCAGGGGAAAACTGTTTTTT. Translation gives CASSPRQLRGKLFF.

The genes are TRBV7-2 and TRBJ2-7; D remains unclear. CDR1 is SGHTA, CDR2 FQGNSA, per germline. Deletions cut 1 base from V and 9 bases from J, with 13 bases between. The CDR3 consists of 13 residues. CDR3 protein: CASSLVVSRGQYF. CDR3 in DNA: TGTGCCAGCAGCTTAGTCGTCAGTCGCGGGCAGTACTTC.

The table lists this clone with a few counts. The chain couples TRBV29-1 to TRBJ2-5, with 12 bases matching TRBD2. V gave up 5 bases and J gave up 7 bases; unmatched junction bases: 8. The germline gives CDR1 SQVTM, CDR2 ANQGSEA. CDR3 length: 14 amino acids. The CDR3 nucleotides read TGCAGCGTTTCAGGGTTACTAGCGGGAGGGACCCAGTACTTC. Its protein is CSVSGLLAGGTQYF. Combining the CDR3 with reference TRBV29-1 and TRBJ2-5 gives the whole variable domain SAVISQKPSRDICQRGTSLTIQCQVDSQVTMMFWYRQQPGQSLTLIATANQGSEATYESGFVIDKFPISRPNLTFSTLTVSNMSPEDSSIYLCSVSGLLAGGTQYFGPGTRLLVL.

V usage is TRBV12-2 and J usage is TRBJ1-1; the tabulated D call, TRBD1, remains unverified against the DNA. TRBV12-2 is a documented pseudogene. This CDR3 is 18 amino acids long. CDR3 loop: CASRPKLPGQLLYTEAFF. In DNA form, the CDR3 reads TGTGCAAGTCGCCCCAAATTACCGGGACAATTATTATACACTGAAGCTTTCTTT.

V gene TRBV19 combines with J gene TRBJ1-5; no definite D call. Trimming removed 5 bases from V and 4 bases from J, with 15 bases in between. CDR3 length: 15 amino acids. CDR1 LNHDA and CDR2 SQIVND come from the germline V gene (reference sequence). CDR3 nucleotide sequence: TGTGCCAGTAGTCCCCGGACTGGCGTAAATCAGCCCCAGCATTTT. As protein: CASSPRTGVNQPQHF.

CDR3 in DNA: TGTGCCAGCAGCGTAAGCGGACAGGGGGCTTATCCCGAGCAGTACTTC. This codes for CASSVSGQGAYPEQYF. J is TRBJ2-7 and V is TRBV9, with 11 bases that match TRBD1. CDR1 is SGDLS and CDR2 is YYNGEE in the germline V gene. This CDR3 has 16 residues. The J segment lost 6 bases and the V segment lost 1 base, leaving 9 bases of the junction unmatched.

CDR3 amino acids: CATSRGGSSTDTQYF. The CDR3 DNA sequence: TGTGCCACCAGCAGAGGAGGTTCTAGCACAGATACGCAGTATTTT. This chain joins TRBV15 and TRBJ2-3; no clear D. Germline V gene lookup returns CDR1 LNHNV and CDR2 YYDKDF (reference sequence). The CDR3 has 15 amino acids. V dropped 1 base and J dropped 0 bases, with 8 bases sitting between them.

The chain combines TRBV19 with TRBJ1-1, with 7 bases fitting TRBD1. The germline V gene has CDR1 LNHDA and CDR2 SQIVND (reference sequence). With V trimmed by 3 bases and J by 4 bases, 2 bases remained unmatched. The CDR3 sequence is 13 residues long. The CDR3 DNA reads as TGTGCCAGTAGTATCCGGGACAGCACTGAAGCTTTCTTT. It specifies CASSIRDSTEAFF.

This sequence joins TRBV6-5 and TRBJ1-4, with D possibly matching TRBD1 (6 bases). This CDR3 has 14 amino acids. Trimming pared 6 bases from V and 7 bases from J, leaving 15 bases between. CDR1 and CDR2 (germline): MNHEY, SVGAGI. The CDR3, as DNA: TGTGCCAGCAGCTTTGGGGGCTTTGGTGAAAAACTGTTTTTT. Protein product: CASSFGGFGEKLFF.